This T cell receptor (beta chain) originates from a study of T cells in Graves' hyperthyroidism and ophthalmopathy. Study summary: Before treatment of any kind, peripheral blood was taken at initial diagnosis.

The study left out patients who had uncontrolled infection, other autoimmune disease, pregnancy or lactation. Amplification targeted TCR beta CDR3 regions from RNA transcripts. An initial round of RT-PCR targeting the TCR CDR3 relied on the HTBI primer set. Each CDR3 protein is one row after TCRdb ran MiXCR on the multiplex PCR reads. The data show hundreds of thousands of distinct CDR3 sequences, approximately 15% seen once. Germline assignment: CDR1 MDHEN and CDR2 SYDVKM. After removal of 5 bases from V and 7 bases from J, the junction contained 14 bases not matched to a gene. This CDR3 region has 17 residues.

The chain couples TRBV28 to TRBJ2-3; TRBD2 matches 11 bases. Sequenced sample: blood. The receptor comes from a woman between 25 and 40 years old with Graves' hyperthyroidism. The CDR3 DNA reads TGTGCCAGCAGTCTGGGGCTCGGGACTAGCGGAGCTCATACGCAGTATTTT. This encodes CASSLGLGTSGAHTQYF.